The 17 T cell receptor beta chains listed next were all sequenced from one sample in a study of glioma-infiltrating T cells after dendritic cell vaccination. Only in-frame clones appear in the TCRdb table, and some are missing; sequencing was by immunoSEQ multiplex PCR. This table has under 75,000 clones, 70% to 90% appearing once. As for time point: after dendritic cell vaccination, including at tumor progression/relapse. Sequenced here: blood, sampled after dendritic cell vaccination. The source is a human donor with glioblastoma.

The chain links TRBV28 to TRBJ2-7; TRBD2 aligns across 10 bases. CDR1 is MDHEN and CDR2 is SYDVKM in the germline V gene. J lost 6 bases, V lost 5 bases, and 7 bases had no gene match. The CDR3 spans 14 residues. Here the CDR3 reads CASSPPGLATEQYF. The CDR3 DNA follows: TGTGCCAGCAGTCCTCCGGGACTAGCGACCGAGCAGTACTTC.

About this clone itself: The same CDR3 is also encoded by other DNA sequences in this sample. The gene calls are TRBV28 and TRBJ1-6, with 7 bases lining up with TRBD1. The ends lost 3 bases at V and 13 bases at J; junction bases unmatched: 9. The germline CDR1 and CDR2 sequences are MDHEN and SYDVKM. This CDR3 region has 14 residues. CDR3 sequence: CASSFWDRTSPLHF. In nucleotides, the CDR3 is TGTGCCAGCAGTTTTTGGGACAGAACCTCCCCCCTCCACTTT.

A single count supports this clone. The V and J genes are TRBV30 and TRBJ2-7; tentatively, D is TRBD1 (6 bases). Between the trimmed V and J ends, which lost 4 bases and 0 bases, there was a span of 19 bases. This CDR3 is 16 amino acids long. Germline V lookup: CDR1 GTSNPN, CDR2 SVGIG (reference sequence). The CDR3 loop is CAWTGITGPSSYEQYF. CDR3 nucleotides: TGTGCCTGGACCGGAATAACAGGGCCTTCCTCCTACGAGCAGTACTTC.

This clone was recorded only once. The V call is TRBV19, the J call TRBJ1-1; D uncertain. Germline CDR1 reads LNHDA; CDR2 reads SQIVND (reference sequence). V gave up 3 bases and J gave up 0 bases, with 20 bases separating them. This CDR3 comprises 18 residues. As DNA, the CDR3 is TGTGCCAGTAGTATTCTCGGTAAGGAGCTTGATATGAACACTGAAGCTTTCTTT. Protein sequence: CASSILGKELDMNTEAFF.

V usage is TRBV5-4 and J usage is TRBJ2-5; TRBD2 agrees at 8 bases. The CDR3 extends over 14 amino acids. The trim removed 1 base at V and 5 bases at J, leaving 4 bases unmatched. Germline CDR1 is SGHNT and CDR2 is YYREEE (reference sequence). CDR3 in DNA: TGTGCCAGCAGCTTGTGGTCTAGCGGGGAGACCCAGTACTTC. Protein product: CASSLWSSGETQYF.

This clone turned up a few times. The chain uses TRBV19 and TRBJ2-5; 9 bases agree with TRBD1. Germline trimming cut 4 bases from V and 2 bases from J; bases unmatched to any gene: 5. CDR1 and CDR2 (germline): LNHDA, SQIVND (reference sequence). The CDR3 has 15 residues. CDR3 nucleotide sequence: TGTGCCAGTAGTACTCCGGGGACAGGGCAAGAGACCCAGTACTTC. It codes for CASSTPGTGQETQYF.

The chain joins TRBV30 to TRBJ2-3; no clear D gene. The V and J ends lost 2 bases and 5 bases respectively, with 5 bases between them. There are 11 residues in the CDR3. The germline V gene has CDR1 GTSNPN and CDR2 SVGIG (reference sequence). Here the CDR3 DNA reads TGTGCCTGGAGTACGGGAGATACGCAGTATTTT. Translating gives CAWSTGDTQYF.

This clone has just one count. The chain combines TRBV9 with TRBJ2-7; TRBD2 matches at 9 bases. The CDR3 extends over 14 amino acids. Germline V gene sequence: CDR1 SGDLS, CDR2 YYNGEE. V shed 3 bases and J 6 bases; nucleotides not matched to a gene: 7. CDR3 in amino acids: CASSAGGGAVEQYF. In nucleotides, the CDR3 is TGTGCCAGCAGCGCCGGCGGGGGGGCCGTCGAGCAGTACTTC.

The chain links TRBV2 to TRBJ2-3; TRBD2 matches 9 bases. The V gene's germline CDR1 is SNHLY and CDR2 FYNNEI. V gave up 8 bases and J gave up 6 bases; unmatched junction bases: 9. The CDR3 covers 14 residues. The CDR3: CASEETSGRDTQYF. DNA for the CDR3: TGTGCCAGCGAGGAGACTAGCGGAAGGGATACGCAGTATTTT.

This clone has at least ten counts. This chain joins TRBV6-6 and TRBJ1-4; unclear D gene. Per the germline V gene, CDR1 is MNHNY and CDR2 is SVGAGI (reference sequence). Trimming cost V 6 bases and J 7 bases, with 12 bases left between them. The CDR3 spans 13 residues. Here the CDR3 reads CASSRLLGEKLFF. The CDR3 bases are TGTGCCAGCAGCCGCCTTCTCGGTGAAAAACTGTTTTTT.

DNA for the CDR3: TGTGCCAGTAGTGACACCCCAGAAACCCAGTACTTC. This translates into CASSDTPETQYF. The V and J genes are TRBV19 and TRBJ2-5; no firm D call. The germline V gene has CDR1 LNHDA and CDR2 SQIVND (reference sequence). The CDR3 is made up of 12 amino acids. V was cut by 5 bases and J by 8 bases, with 12 bases left in between.

The V call is TRBV4-2, the J call TRBJ2-7; the D is unclear. CDR1 and CDR2 (germline): LGHNA, YNFKEQ. CDR3 length equals 13 residues. V lost 3 bases, J lost 6 bases, and 12 bases lay in between. CDR3 sequence (DNA): TGTGCCAGCAGCCATCAACCCGCGGCCGAGCAGTACTTC. Its protein is CASSHQPAAEQYF.

The chain is built from TRBV7-8 and TRBJ1-3; 9 nucleotides align to TRBD1. Germline V gene data show CDR1 as SGHVS and CDR2 as FQNEAQ. Unmatched junction bases numbered 14, after V lost 5 bases and J lost 0 bases. The CDR3 extends over 19 amino acids. CDR3 in amino acids: CASSRGTGRELSSGNTIYF. DNA for the CDR3: TGTGCCAGCAGCAGAGGGACAGGGCGTGAGCTGTCCTCTGGAAACACCATATATTTT.

J is TRBJ1-2 and V is TRBV4-3; 9 nucleotides line up with TRBD1. Germline V CDR1 and CDR2: LGHNA, YSLEER. V shed 4 bases and J 7 bases; nucleotides not matched to a gene: 7. This CDR3 has 14 residues. The CDR3 bases are TGCGCCAGCAGCCCCGCTACAGGGGGCGGTGGCTACACCTTC. Amino acid sequence: CASSPATGGGGYTF.

V usage is TRBV9 and J usage is TRBJ1-5; no definite D call. CDR1 SGDLS and CDR2 YYNGEE come from the germline V gene. The germline V and J ends were trimmed by 0 bases and 5 bases, with 12 bases remaining between them. The length of the CDR3 is 15 residues. CDR3 amino acids: CASSVDPREDQPQHF. The CDR3 nucleotides are TGTGCCAGCAGCGTAGACCCTCGGGAGGATCAGCCCCAGCATTTT. Full variable domain (outside the CDR3, taken from reference TRBV9 and TRBJ1-5): DSGVTQTPKHLITATGQRVTLRCSPRSGDLSVYWYQQSLDQGLQFLIQYYNGEERAKGNILERFSAQQFPDLHSELNLSSLELGDSALYFCASSVDPREDQPQHFGDGTRLSIL.

V and J are TRBV21-1 and TRBJ1-5. TRBV21-1 is an annotated pseudogene. The CDR3 extends over 19 amino acids. The CDR3 sequence: CASSSAGQGDKVGNQPQHF. CDR3 nucleotide sequence: TGTGCCAGCAGCTCGGCGGGGCAGGGCGATAAAGTTGGCAATCAGCCCCAGCATTTT.

A single count supports this clone. V and J are TRBV7-9 and TRBJ2-2, with 11 bases that match TRBD2. V shed 6 bases, J shed 0 bases, and the junction held 3 bases outside the gene matches. Per the germline V gene, CDR1 is SEHNR and CDR2 is FQNEAQ (reference sequence). The CDR3 runs 16 residues. The DNA of the CDR3 is TGTGCCAGCAGGACTAGCGGGGTATCGAACACCGGGGAGCTGTTTTTT. Amino acid sequence: CASRTSGVSNTGELFF.